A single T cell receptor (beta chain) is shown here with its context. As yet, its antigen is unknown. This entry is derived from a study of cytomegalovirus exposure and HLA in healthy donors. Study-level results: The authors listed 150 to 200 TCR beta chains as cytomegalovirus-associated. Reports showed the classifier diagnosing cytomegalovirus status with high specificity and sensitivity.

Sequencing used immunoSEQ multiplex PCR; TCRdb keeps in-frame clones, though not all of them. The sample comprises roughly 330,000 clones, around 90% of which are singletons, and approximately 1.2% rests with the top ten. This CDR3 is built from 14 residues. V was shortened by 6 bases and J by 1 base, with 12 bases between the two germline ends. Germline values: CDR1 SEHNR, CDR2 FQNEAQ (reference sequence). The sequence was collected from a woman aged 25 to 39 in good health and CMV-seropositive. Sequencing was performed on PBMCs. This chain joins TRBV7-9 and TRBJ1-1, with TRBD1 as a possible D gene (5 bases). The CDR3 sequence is CASSNMGRNTEAFF. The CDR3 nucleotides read TGTGCCAGCAGTAACATGGGACGGAACACTGAAGCTTTCTTT.